Below, 19 T cell receptor beta chains from the same sample are listed, as sequenced in a study of OX40 agonist ivuxolimab in advanced cancers. This table comes from immunoSEQ multiplex PCR, and its TCRdb copy is limited to in-frame clones, with some not included. The table includes about 15,000 clones, approximately 95% detected once. The specimen comprised CD4+ or CD8+ T cells sorted from blood, sampled in a trial of the OX40 agonist ivuxolimab. These receptors all stem from an adult with an advanced solid tumor such as melanoma, head and neck, liver or kidney cancer.

This chain connects TRBV10-1 to TRBJ2-3, with D possibly matching TRBD2 (5 bases). Germline CDR1 and CDR2: WNHNN and SYGVQD (reference sequence). V was cut by 2 bases and J by 3 bases, with 15 bases left in between. This CDR3 region has 16 residues. The CDR3, as DNA: TGCGCCAGCAGTGAGATTGCCGGGGATGGTACAGATACGCAGTATTTT. Its translation is CASSEIAGDGTDTQYF.

This clone has only a few counts. The chain has TRBV6-5 and TRBJ1-5; no reliable D call. CDR3 size: 15 residues. V was clipped by 4 bases and J by 0 bases, with 10 bases between them. Looked up from germline, CDR1 is MNHEY and CDR2 is SVGAGI. The CDR3 sequence: CASSLGQYSNQPQHF. In DNA form, the CDR3 reads TGTGCCAGCAGTTTAGGGCAGTATAGCAATCAGCCCCAGCATTTT.

The chain has TRBV4-1 and TRBJ2-7; TRBD2 is a possible D gene (5 bases). Germline values: CDR1 MGHRA, CDR2 YSYEKL. This CDR3 has 12 residues. The V end was cut by 1 base, the J end by 4 bases, with 5 bases between. In DNA form, the CDR3 reads TGCGCCAGCAGCCAAGGGAGGTACGAGCAGTACTTC. Translating gives CASSQGRYEQYF.

V usage is TRBV7-3 and J usage is TRBJ1-2; 7 bases match TRBD1. Germline-derived CDR1 and CDR2 are SGHTA and FQGTGA. The junction had 6 bases not matched to a gene; V was cut back by 2 bases and J by 3 bases. The CDR3 is made up of 15 amino acids. The CDR3 loop reads CASSLGAGGDYGYTF. The CDR3 DNA sequence: TGTGCCAGCAGCTTAGGTGCAGGGGGAGACTATGGCTACACCTTC.

The rearrangement links TRBV7-9 to TRBJ2-1; 9 bases map to TRBD2. The ends lost 3 bases at V and 5 bases at J; junction bases unmatched: 5. This CDR3 region has 15 residues. Germline loops: CDR1 SEHNR, CDR2 FQNEAQ (reference sequence). CDR3 amino acids: CASSLLAGGDNEQFF. The CDR3 DNA reads TGTGCCAGCAGCTTGCTTGCGGGAGGGGACAATGAGCAGTTCTTC.

V is TRBV27 and J is TRBJ1-2; possible D gene TRBD1, 5 bases. The CDR3 totals 14 residues. Trimming cost V 5 bases and J 0 bases, with 10 bases left between them. The germline V gene has CDR1 MNHEY and CDR2 SMNVEV (reference sequence). In DNA form, the CDR3 reads TGTGCCAGCAGTCCCTCGACAGCTAACTATGGCTACACCTTC. Its translation: CASSPSTANYGYTF.

This rearrangement joins TRBV7-9 to TRBJ2-7, with D perhaps TRBD1 (5 bases). V lost 5 bases and J 6 bases, leaving 14 bases between the germline ends. CDR1 and CDR2 (germline): SEHNR, FQNEAQ (reference sequence). This CDR3 comprises 13 residues. The DNA for the CDR3 is TGTGCCAGCAGCCCCGTGGGGCCCGGCGAGCAGTACTTC. This encodes CASSPVGPGEQYF.

V is TRBV9 and J is TRBJ2-1, with 8 bases lining up with TRBD1. V dropped 3 bases and J dropped 13; count of bases not matched to a gene: 12. Germline values: CDR1 SGDLS, CDR2 YYNGEE. This CDR3 comprises 14 residues. The CDR3 reads CASSADRGVESQFF. CDR3 in DNA: TGTGCCAGCAGCGCCGACAGGGGTGTCGAATCACAGTTCTTC. Complete variable domain (other parts from reference TRBV9 and TRBJ2-1): DSGVTQTPKHLITATGQRVTLRCSPRSGDLSVYWYQQSLDQGLQFLIQYYNGEERAKGNILERFSAQQFPDLHSELNLSSLELGDSALYFCASSADRGVESQFFGPGTRLTVL.

This chain connects TRBV5-1 to TRBJ2-1; the D gene is possibly TRBD2 (5 bases). Germline lookup yields CDR1 SGHRS and CDR2 YFSETQ. The CDR3 runs 15 residues. Trimming cost V 1 base and J 8 bases, with 16 bases left between them. CDR3 bases: TGCGCCAGCAGCTTGAAGTCGGGTTCGAGGGATGAGCAGTTCTTC. Translation gives CASSLKSGSRDEQFF.

The genes are TRBV27 and TRBJ1-1; D is uncertain. V shed 4 bases and J shed 2 bases, with 11 bases lying between them. Germline CDR1 is MNHEY and CDR2 is SMNVEV (reference sequence). CDR3 length: 14 residues. The CDR3 protein is CASSSLPLNTEAFF. Here the CDR3 DNA reads TGTGCCAGCAGTTCGCTACCATTAAACACTGAAGCTTTCTTT.

The chain couples TRBV7-9 to TRBJ2-7; a weak D match, TRBD2 (7 bases). The CDR3 length is 13 residues. V was trimmed by 5 bases and J by 9 bases, leaving 17 bases between them. CDR1 is SEHNR and CDR2 is FQNEAQ in the germline V gene (reference sequence). CDR3 sequence: CASSPEGGLGQYF. CDR3 DNA: TGTGCCAGCAGCCCCGAGGGGGGGCTAGGGCAGTACTTC.

The chain carries TRBV28 and TRBJ2-3; 8 bases fit TRBD2. Germline V gene sequence: CDR1 MDHEN, CDR2 SYDVKM. There are 15 residues in the CDR3. The junction had 8 bases not matched to a gene; V was cut back by 6 bases and J by 3 bases. The CDR3 sequence: CASSLTSGGTDTQYF. The CDR3 region has the DNA TGTGCCAGCAGCTTGACGAGCGGGGGAACAGATACGCAGTATTTT.

This rearrangement joins TRBV11-2 to TRBJ1-4; weak D call: TRBD1 (5 bases). The CDR3 has 14 amino acids. From germline, CDR1 is SGHAT and CDR2 FQNNGV. V lost 5 bases and J lost 4, with 11 bases in between. The CDR3 protein is CASSTGPYNEKLFF. For the CDR3, the DNA is TGTGCCAGCAGCACGGGACCGTATAATGAAAAACTGTTTTTT.

The V and J genes are TRBV5-1 and TRBJ2-1; D is possibly TRBD1 (6 bases). V was shortened by 3 bases and J by 4 bases, with 11 bases between the two germline ends. Per germline, CDR1 SGHRS and CDR2 YFSETQ. The CDR3 is made up of 14 amino acids. CDR3 in amino acids: CASSWKQGYNEQFF. Written as DNA, the CDR3 is TGCGCCAGCAGCTGGAAACAGGGATACAATGAGCAGTTCTTC.

The chain uses TRBV2 and TRBJ2-1; 8 bases match TRBD2. The CDR3 contains 14 residues. V dropped 11 bases and J dropped 1; count of bases not matched to a gene: 7. In germline, CDR1 is SNHLY, CDR2 FYNNEI. The CDR3 loop reads CASLTGGSYNEQFF. CDR3 nucleotide sequence: TGTGCCTCACTCACGGGAGGGTCCTACAATGAGCAGTTCTTC.

The genes are TRBV16 and TRBJ2-1; D is ambiguous. V shed 3 bases and J shed 4 bases, with 4 bases lying between them. Per germline, CDR1 KGHSY and CDR2 FQNENV. CDR3 size: 12 residues. The CDR3 sequence: CASSHVYNEQFF. CDR3 nucleotide sequence: TGTGCCAGCAGCCACGTGTACAATGAGCAGTTCTTC. The variable domain in full, with the rest retrieved from reference TRBV16 and TRBJ2-1, is GEEVAQTPKHLVRGEGQKAKLYCAPIKGHSYVFWYQQVLKNEFKFLISFQNENVFDETGMPKERFSAKCLPNSPCSLEIQATKLEDSAVYFCASSHVYNEQFFGPGTRLTVL.

This clone has just one count. J is TRBJ2-1 and V is TRBV27; no clear D gene. CDR3 length: 15 amino acids. The germline V gene has CDR1 MNHEY and CDR2 SMNVEV (reference sequence). V gave up 2 bases and J gave up 0 bases, with 8 bases separating them. CDR3 protein: CASSLDVSSYNEQFF. CDR3 DNA sequence: TGTGCCAGCAGTTTAGACGTGAGCTCCTACAATGAGCAGTTCTTC.

V usage is TRBV27 and J usage is TRBJ1-1; D is ambiguous. The CDR3 loop spans 13 amino acids. Germline values: CDR1 MNHEY, CDR2 SMNVEV (reference sequence). Trimming removed 5 bases from V and 9 bases from J, with 16 bases in between. The CDR3 region is CASSPLDNGQAFF. In nucleotides, the CDR3 is TGTGCCAGCAGTCCGCTAGATAACGGGCAAGCTTTCTTT.

The chain combines TRBV9 with TRBJ2-1; D unclear. Trimming cost V 6 bases and J 6 bases, with 10 bases left between them. CDR1 is SGDLS and CDR2 is YYNGEE in the germline V gene. The CDR3 totals 12 residues. CDR3 sequence reads: CASTPLSNEQFF. DNA for the CDR3: TGTGCCAGCACCCCCCTCAGCAATGAGCAGTTCTTC.